The clone carrying this T cell receptor (beta chain) was picked up one time. This table comes from immunoSEQ multiplex PCR, and its TCRdb copy is limited to in-frame clones, with some not included. The sample has roughly 150,000 clones, roughly nine tenths seen once. These data come from a study of T cell responses to AZD1222 COVID-19 vaccine. This clonotype was sampled from an adult in good health. Sample: peripheral blood, taken on day 0 of AZD1222 vaccination.

The CDR3 spells CATSREEFAYVMGAGYNEQFF. The CDR3 DNA reads as TGTGCCACCAGCAGAGAGGAATTTGCATATGTTATGGGTGCAGGCTACAATGAGCAGTTCTTC. The chain has TRBV15 and TRBJ2-1, with D uncertain. The V end was cut by 0 bases, the J end by 3 bases, with 27 bases between. The CDR3 consists of 21 residues. Germline-derived CDR1 and CDR2 are LNHNV and YYDKDF (reference sequence).